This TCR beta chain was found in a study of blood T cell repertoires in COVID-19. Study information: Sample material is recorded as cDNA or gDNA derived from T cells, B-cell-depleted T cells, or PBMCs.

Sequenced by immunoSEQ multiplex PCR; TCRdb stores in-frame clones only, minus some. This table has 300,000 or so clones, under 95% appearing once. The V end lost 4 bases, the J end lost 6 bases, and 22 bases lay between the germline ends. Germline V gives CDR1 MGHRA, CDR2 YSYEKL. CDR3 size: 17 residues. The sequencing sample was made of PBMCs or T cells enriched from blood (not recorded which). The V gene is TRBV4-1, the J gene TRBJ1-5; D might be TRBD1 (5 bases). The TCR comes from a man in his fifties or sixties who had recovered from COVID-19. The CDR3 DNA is TGCGCCAGCAGCCTATCCCCCCCCGACAGCGTAGGTCAGCCCCAGCATTTT. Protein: CASSLSPPDSVGQPQHF.